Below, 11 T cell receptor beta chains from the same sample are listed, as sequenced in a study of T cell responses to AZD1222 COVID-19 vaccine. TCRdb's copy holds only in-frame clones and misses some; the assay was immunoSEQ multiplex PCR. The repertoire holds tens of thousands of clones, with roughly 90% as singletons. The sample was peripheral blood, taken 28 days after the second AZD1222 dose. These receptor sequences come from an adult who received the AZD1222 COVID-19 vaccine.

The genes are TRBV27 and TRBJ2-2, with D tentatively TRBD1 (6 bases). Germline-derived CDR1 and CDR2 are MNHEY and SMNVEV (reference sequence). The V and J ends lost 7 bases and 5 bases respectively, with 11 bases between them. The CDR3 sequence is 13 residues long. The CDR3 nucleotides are TGTGCCAGCAAGACAGGTCAGACCGGGGAGCTGTTTTTT. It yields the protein CASKTGQTGELFF.

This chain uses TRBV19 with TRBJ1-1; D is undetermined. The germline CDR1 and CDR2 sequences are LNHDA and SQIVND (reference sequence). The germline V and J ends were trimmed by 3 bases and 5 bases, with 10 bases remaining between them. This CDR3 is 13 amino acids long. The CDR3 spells CASSMPVRTEAFF. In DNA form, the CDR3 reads TGTGCCAGTAGTATGCCCGTTCGGACTGAAGCTTTCTTT.

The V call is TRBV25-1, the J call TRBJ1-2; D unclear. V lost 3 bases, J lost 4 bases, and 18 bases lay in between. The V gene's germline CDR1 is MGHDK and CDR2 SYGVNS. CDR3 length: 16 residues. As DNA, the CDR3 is TGTGCCAGCAGTGACCATAACCTGCGGGGAGGCTATGGCTACACCTTC. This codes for CASSDHNLRGGYGYTF.

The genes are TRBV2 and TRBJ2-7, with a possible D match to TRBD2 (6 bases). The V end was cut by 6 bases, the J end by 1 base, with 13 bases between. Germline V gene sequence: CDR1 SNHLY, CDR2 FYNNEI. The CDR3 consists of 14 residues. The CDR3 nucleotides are TGTGCCAGCAGGGGACGGGAGTTGTCCTACGAGCAGTACTTC. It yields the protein CASRGRELSYEQYF.

The CDR3 here is CASSSRLGRQFF. The CDR3 DNA reads TGTGCCAGCAGTTCCCGACTGGGGAGGCAGTTCTTC. This chain joins TRBV6-5 and TRBJ2-1, with a tentative D call TRBD2 (5 bases). The CDR3 covers 12 residues. Germline V gene lookup returns CDR1 MNHEY and CDR2 SVGAGI. V lost 4 bases, J lost 12 bases, and 13 bases lay in between.

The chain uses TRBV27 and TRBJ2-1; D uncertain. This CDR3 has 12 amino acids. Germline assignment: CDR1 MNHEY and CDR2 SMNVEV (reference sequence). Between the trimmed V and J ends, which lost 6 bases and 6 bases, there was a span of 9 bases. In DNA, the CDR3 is TGTGCCAGCAGAGAAAATGTCAATGAGCAGTTCTTC. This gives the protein CASRENVNEQFF.

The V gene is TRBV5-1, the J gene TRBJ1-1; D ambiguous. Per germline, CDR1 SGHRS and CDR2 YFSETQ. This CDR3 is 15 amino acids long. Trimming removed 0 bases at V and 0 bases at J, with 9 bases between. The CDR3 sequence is CASSLERVMNTEAFF. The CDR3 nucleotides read TGCGCCAGCAGCTTGGAACGGGTTATGAACACTGAAGCTTTCTTT.

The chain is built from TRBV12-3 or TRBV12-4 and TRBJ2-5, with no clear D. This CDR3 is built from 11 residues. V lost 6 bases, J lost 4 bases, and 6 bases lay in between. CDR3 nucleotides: TGTGCCAGCAGAGGGCGAGAGACCCAGTACTTC. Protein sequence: CASRGRETQYF.

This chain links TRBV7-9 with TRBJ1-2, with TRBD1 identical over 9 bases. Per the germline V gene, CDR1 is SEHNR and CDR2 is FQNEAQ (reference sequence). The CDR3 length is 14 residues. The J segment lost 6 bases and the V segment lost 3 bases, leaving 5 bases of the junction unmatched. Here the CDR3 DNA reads TGTGCCAGCAGCTTGGGACAGGGAGTGGATGGCTACACCTTC. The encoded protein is CASSLGQGVDGYTF.

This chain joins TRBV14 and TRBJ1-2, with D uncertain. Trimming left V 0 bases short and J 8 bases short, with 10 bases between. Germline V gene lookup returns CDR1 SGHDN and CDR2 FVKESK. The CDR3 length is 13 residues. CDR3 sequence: CASSQDMVRGYTF. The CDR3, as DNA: TGTGCCAGCAGCCAAGATATGGTACGAGGCTACACCTTC.

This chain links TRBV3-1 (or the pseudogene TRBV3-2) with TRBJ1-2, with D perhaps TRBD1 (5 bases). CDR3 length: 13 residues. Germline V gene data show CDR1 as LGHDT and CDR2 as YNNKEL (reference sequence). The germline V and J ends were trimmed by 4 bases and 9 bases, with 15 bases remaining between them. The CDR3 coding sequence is TGTGCCAGCAGCCTAGCAGCAGGGATTAGCTACACCTTC. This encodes CASSLAAGISYTF.